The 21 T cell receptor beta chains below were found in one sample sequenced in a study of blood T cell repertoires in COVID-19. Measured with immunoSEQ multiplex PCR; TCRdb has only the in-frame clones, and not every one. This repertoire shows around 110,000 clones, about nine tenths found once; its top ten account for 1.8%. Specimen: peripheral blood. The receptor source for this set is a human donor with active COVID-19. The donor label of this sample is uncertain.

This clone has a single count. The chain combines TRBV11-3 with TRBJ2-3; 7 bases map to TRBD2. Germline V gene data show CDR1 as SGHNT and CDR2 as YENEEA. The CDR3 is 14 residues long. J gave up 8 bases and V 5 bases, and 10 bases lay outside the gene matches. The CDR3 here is CASSRRGEHRTQYF. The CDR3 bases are TGTGCCAGCAGCCGTCGGGGGGAACATCGTACGCAGTATTTT.

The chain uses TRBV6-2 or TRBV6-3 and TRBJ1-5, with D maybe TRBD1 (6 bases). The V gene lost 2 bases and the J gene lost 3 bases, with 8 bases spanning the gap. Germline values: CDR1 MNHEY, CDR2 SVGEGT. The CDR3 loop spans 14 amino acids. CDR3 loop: CASSYRDTNQPQHF. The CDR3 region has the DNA TGTGCCAGCAGTTACCGGGACACCAATCAGCCCCAGCATTTT.

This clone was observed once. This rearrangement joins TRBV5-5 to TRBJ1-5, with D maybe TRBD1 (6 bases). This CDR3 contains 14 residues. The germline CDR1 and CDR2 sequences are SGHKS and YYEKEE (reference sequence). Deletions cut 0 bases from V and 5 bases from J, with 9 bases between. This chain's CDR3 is CASSLVGADQPQHF. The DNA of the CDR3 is TGTGCCAGCAGCTTGGTGGGGGCGGATCAGCCCCAGCATTTT.

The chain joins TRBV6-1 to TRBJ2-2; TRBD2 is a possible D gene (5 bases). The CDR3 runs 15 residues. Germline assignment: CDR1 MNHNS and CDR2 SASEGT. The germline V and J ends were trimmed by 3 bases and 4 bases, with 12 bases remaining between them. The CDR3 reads CASSDSRRGTGELFF. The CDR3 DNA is TGTGCCAGCAGTGATTCCCGACGGGGCACCGGGGAGCTGTTTTTT.

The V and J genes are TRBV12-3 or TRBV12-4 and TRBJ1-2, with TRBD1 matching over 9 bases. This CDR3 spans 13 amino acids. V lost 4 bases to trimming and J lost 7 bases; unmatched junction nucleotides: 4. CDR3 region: CASSSGTGFGYTF. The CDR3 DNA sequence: TGTGCCAGCAGTTCCGGGACAGGGTTTGGCTACACCTTC.

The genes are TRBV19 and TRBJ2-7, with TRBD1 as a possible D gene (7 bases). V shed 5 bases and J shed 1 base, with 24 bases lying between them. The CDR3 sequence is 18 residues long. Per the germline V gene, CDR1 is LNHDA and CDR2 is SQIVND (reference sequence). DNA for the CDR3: TGTGCCAGTAGTCACCCGGGGCAGGGGGACTTCTTATCCTACGAGCAGTACTTC. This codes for CASSHPGQGDFLSYEQYF.

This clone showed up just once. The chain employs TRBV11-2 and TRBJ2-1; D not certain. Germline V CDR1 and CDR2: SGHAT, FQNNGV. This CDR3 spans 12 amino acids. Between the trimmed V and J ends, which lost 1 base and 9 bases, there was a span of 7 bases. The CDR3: CASSLGLAEQFF. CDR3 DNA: TGTGCCAGCAGCTTAGGGCTGGCTGAGCAGTTCTTC.

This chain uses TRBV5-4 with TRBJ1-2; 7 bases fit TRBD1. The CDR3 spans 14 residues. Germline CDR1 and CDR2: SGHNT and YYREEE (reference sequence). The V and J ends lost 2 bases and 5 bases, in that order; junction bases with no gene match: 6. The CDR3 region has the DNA TGTGCCAGCAGCTTAAGAGGGACAGCATATGGCTACACCTTC. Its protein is CASSLRGTAYGYTF.

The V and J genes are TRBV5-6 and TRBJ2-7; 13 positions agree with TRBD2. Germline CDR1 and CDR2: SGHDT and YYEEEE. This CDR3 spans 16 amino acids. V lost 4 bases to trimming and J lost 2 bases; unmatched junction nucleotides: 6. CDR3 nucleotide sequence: TGTGCCAGCAGCCTTCGGACTAGCGGGGGAACCTACGAGCAGTACTTC. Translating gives CASSLRTSGGTYEQYF.

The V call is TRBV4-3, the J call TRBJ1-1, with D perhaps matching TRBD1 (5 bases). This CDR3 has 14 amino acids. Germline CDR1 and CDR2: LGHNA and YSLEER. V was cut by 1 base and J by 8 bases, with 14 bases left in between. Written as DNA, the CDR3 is TGCGCCAGCAGCCAAGCCCCGGGGGGAGAAGAAGCTTTCTTT. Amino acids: CASSQAPGGEEAFF.

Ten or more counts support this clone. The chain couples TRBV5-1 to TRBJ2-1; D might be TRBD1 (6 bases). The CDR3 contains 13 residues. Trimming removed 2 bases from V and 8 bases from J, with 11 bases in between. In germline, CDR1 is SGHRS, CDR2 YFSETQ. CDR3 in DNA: TGCGCCAGCAGCTTTGACAGGCTGGATGAGCAGTTCTTC. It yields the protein CASSFDRLDEQFF.

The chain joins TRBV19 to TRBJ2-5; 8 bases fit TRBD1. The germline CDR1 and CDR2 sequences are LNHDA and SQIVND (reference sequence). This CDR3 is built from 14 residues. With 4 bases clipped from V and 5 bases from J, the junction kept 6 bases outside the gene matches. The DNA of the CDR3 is TGTGCCAGTAGTAGGTACAGGGGGGAGGAGACCCAGTACTTC. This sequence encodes CASSRYRGEETQYF.

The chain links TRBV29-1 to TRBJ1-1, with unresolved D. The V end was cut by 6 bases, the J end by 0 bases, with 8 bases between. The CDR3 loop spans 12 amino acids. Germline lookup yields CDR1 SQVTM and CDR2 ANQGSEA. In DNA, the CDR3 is TGCAGCGTCCTAAAAATGAACACTGAAGCTTTCTTT. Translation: CSVLKMNTEAFF.

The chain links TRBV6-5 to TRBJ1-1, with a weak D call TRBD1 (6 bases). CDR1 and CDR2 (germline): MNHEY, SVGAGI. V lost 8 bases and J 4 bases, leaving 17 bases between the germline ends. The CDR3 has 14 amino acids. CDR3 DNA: TGTGCCAGCTTCCCGGGGGGGCGAGGCACTGAAGCTTTCTTT. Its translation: CASFPGGRGTEAFF.

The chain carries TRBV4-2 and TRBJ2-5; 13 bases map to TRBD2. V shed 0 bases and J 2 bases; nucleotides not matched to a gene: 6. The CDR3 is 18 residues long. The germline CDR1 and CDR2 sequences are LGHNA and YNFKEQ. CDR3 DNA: TGTGCCAGCAGCCAAGAAGGGACTAGCGGGGTGATACAAGAGACCCAGTACTTC. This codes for CASSQEGTSGVIQETQYF.

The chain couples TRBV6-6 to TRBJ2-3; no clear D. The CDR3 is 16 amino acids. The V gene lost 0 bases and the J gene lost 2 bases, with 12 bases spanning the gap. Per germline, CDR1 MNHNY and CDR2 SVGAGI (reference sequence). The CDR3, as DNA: TGTGCCAGCAGTTACTCGTCAGGTCCCGACACAGATACGCAGTATTTT. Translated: CASSYSSGPDTDTQYF.

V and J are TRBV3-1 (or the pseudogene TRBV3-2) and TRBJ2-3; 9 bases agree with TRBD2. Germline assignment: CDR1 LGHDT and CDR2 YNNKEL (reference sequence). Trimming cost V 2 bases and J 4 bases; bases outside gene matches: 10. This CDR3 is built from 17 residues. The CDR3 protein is CASSQRPASGVADTQYF. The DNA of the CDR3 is TGTGCCAGCAGCCAACGCCCGGCTAGCGGGGTGGCAGATACGCAGTATTTT.

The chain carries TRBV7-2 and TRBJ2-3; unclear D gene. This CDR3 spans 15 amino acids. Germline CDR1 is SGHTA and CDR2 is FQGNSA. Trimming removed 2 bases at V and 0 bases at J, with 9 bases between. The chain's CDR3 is CASSLSRTSTDTQYF. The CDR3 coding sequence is TGTGCCAGCAGCTTAAGCCGCACCAGCACAGATACGCAGTATTTT.

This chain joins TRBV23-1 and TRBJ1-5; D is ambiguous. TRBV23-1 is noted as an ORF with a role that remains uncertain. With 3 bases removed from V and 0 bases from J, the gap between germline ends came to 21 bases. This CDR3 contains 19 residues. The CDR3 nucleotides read TGCGCCAGCAGTCACGCTATATCACAGACGCGTCCTAGCAATCAGCCCCAGCATTTT. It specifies CASSHAISQTRPSNQPQHF.

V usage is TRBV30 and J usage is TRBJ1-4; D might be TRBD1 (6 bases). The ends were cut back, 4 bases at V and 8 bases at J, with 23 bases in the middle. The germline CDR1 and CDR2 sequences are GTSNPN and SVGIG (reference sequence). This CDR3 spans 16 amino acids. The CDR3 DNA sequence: TGTGCCTGGACTACAGGGAGTGATTGGGATAGCGAAAAACTGTTTTTT. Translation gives CAWTTGSDWDSEKLFF.

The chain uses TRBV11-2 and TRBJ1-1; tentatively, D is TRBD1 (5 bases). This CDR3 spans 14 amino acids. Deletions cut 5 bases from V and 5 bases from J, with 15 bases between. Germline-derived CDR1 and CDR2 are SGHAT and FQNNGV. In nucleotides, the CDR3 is TGTGCCAGCAGCCCCCGGGAGGGACGGACTGAAGCTTTCTTT. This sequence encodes CASSPREGRTEAFF.